These 6 T cell receptor beta chains were sequenced from one sample in a study of human versus mouse CDR3 diversity and MHC coevolution. Sequencing was performed with immunoSEQ multiplex PCR; in TCRdb, only in-frame clones are kept and a portion is missing. Here the sample spans around 74,000 clones, 85% to 95% being singletons. Specimen: naive CD4+ T cells from blood. Subset described: CD45RO-negative CD62L-positive naive CD4 T cells. The receptors here all came from a person between 25 and 70 years old in good health.

The gene calls are TRBV11-2 and TRBJ2-5; 9 bases line up with TRBD1. The CDR3 is made up of 12 amino acids. V shed 4 bases, J shed 9 bases, and the junction held 3 bases outside the gene matches. Germline V gene lookup returns CDR1 SGHAT and CDR2 FQNNGV. In DNA, the CDR3 is TGTGCCAGCAGCTCCACAGGGGGCCCCCAGTACTTC. Residues: CASSSTGGPQYF.

The chain uses TRBV4-1 and TRBJ2-5; 9 bases align to TRBD1. Trimming at V came to 6 bases and at J to 4 bases, leaving 6 bases not matched to a gene. The CDR3 consists of 14 residues. Germline CDR1 and CDR2: MGHRA and YSYEKL. The chain's CDR3 is CASRDRGKGETQYF. CDR3 coding DNA: TGCGCCAGCAGAGACAGGGGGAAAGGAGAGACCCAGTACTTC.

The gene calls are TRBV10-1 and TRBJ2-3; possibly TRBD2 for D (5 bases). The CDR3 is made up of 14 amino acids. Deletions cut 3 bases from V and 4 bases from J, with 11 bases between. In germline, CDR1 is WNHNN, CDR2 SYGVQD (reference sequence). Here the CDR3 DNA reads TGCGCCAGCAGTGATGGTCGGGGTGCAGATACGCAGTATTTT. Translation: CASSDGRGADTQYF.

The V gene is TRBV11-2, the J gene TRBJ2-1; D is possibly TRBD1 (6 bases). Per germline, CDR1 SGHAT and CDR2 FQNNGV. With 4 bases removed from V and 4 bases from J, the gap between germline ends came to 17 bases. The CDR3 runs to 16 residues. The chain's CDR3 is CASSSRLGARYNEQFF. The CDR3, as DNA: TGTGCCAGCAGCTCCCGGTTGGGGGCGCGTTACAATGAGCAGTTCTTC. Combining the CDR3 with reference TRBV11-2 and TRBJ2-1 gives the whole variable domain EAGVAQSPRYKIIEKRQSVAFWCNPISGHATLYWYQQILGQGPKLLIQFQNNGVVDDSQLPKDRFSAERLKGVDSTLKIQPAKLEDSAVYLCASSSRLGARYNEQFFGPGTRLTVL.

This rearrangement joins TRBV4-1 to TRBJ1-5, with 9 bases aligning to TRBD1. CDR1 MGHRA and CDR2 YSYEKL come from the germline V gene. V was clipped by 1 base and J by 4 bases; unmatched bases: 2. This CDR3 spans 15 amino acids. The CDR3 DNA reads as TGCGCCAGCAGCCAAGGGGACAGGGAAAATCAGCCCCAGCATTTT. Translating it yields CASSQGDRENQPQHF.

The chain has TRBV18 and TRBJ1-2; D is ambiguous. Trimming cost V 2 bases and J 8 bases, with 15 bases left between them. The germline gives CDR1 KGHSH, CDR2 LQKENI. This CDR3 comprises 14 residues. This CDR3 is CASSPESGMYGYTF. The CDR3 nucleotides are TGTGCCAGCTCACCAGAATCGGGAATGTACGGCTACACCTTC.